The clone carrying this TCR beta chain was seen a few times. Antigen specificity is unknown. Through a sample-barcoded 5' primer and a J-beta primer mix, a second PCR was run for roughly 6 to 11 cycles. TCRdb redid the calling of the 5' RACE reads with MiXCR, one entry per CDR3 protein. The sample gives over a million distinct CDR3 sequences, 35% to 45% of which show up once; around 4% is in the top ten. The sample belongs to a study of blood T cells in healthy people across ages. Study-level background: Every two T cells gave about one barcoded beta molecule via template switching.

Study-wide points: When set beside aged donors, long-lived donors presented more naive CD4+ cells and higher diversity. A roughly linear age-dependent decrease characterized TCR beta diversity per million T cells.

Germline-derived CDR1 and CDR2 are SGHRS and YFSETQ. Trimming pared 4 bases from V and 3 bases from J, leaving 10 bases between. The length of the CDR3 is 13 residues. The study drew donors from healthy Caucasian individuals in Russia aged 6 to 90. The TCR sequence derives from a woman younger than 30 in good health. The V call is TRBV5-1, the J call TRBJ1-2, with D possibly matching TRBD1 (5 bases). Sequenced sample: blood. The CDR3 protein is CASSTTVDYGYTF. DNA of the CDR3: TGCGCCAGCAGCACGACAGTTGACTATGGCTACACCTTC.